Shown below are 9 T cell receptor beta chains from a single sample sequenced in a study of blood T cell repertoires in COVID-19. TCRdb keeps only in-frame clones here, not all; method: immunoSEQ multiplex PCR. The table has 65,000 to 90,000 clones, about nine tenths seen once. Sequenced material: peripheral blood. The receptors here all came from a man in his fifties or sixties with acute or convalescent COVID-19.

The rearrangement links TRBV3-1 (or the pseudogene TRBV3-2) to TRBJ2-3; TRBD2 might be the D (7 bases). CDR1 and CDR2 (germline): LGHDT, YNNKEL (reference sequence). CDR3 size: 15 residues. Trimming removed 1 base at V and 2 bases at J, with 10 bases between. This CDR3 is CASSQGGGLTDTQYF. In DNA, the CDR3 is TGTGCCAGCAGCCAAGGCGGGGGCCTCACAGATACGCAGTATTTT.

The V and J genes are TRBV20-1 and TRBJ1-1, with TRBD1 as a possible D gene (5 bases). Germline V gives CDR1 DFQATT, CDR2 SNEGSKA (reference sequence). Trimming left V 3 bases short and J 0 bases short, with 11 bases between. There are 14 residues in the CDR3. In DNA form, the CDR3 reads TGCAGTGCTAGTATGGGGCAGCTGAACACTGAAGCTTTCTTT. This gives the protein CSASMGQLNTEAFF.

J is TRBJ1-2 and V is TRBV15; D possibly corresponds to TRBD1 (5 bases). The CDR3 is 16 residues long. V was trimmed by 0 bases and J by 2 bases, leaving 13 bases between them. Germline V gene data show CDR1 as LNHNV and CDR2 as YYDKDF (reference sequence). CDR3 sequence: CATSRDRGDWNYGYTF. In nucleotides, the CDR3 is TGTGCCACCAGCAGAGACCGGGGGGATTGGAACTATGGCTACACCTTC.

The CDR3 DNA is TGTGCCAGCAGCTTAAAGGCGGGGGGCTCCGCGGGGAACATTCAGTACTTC. Translation: CASSLKAGGSAGNIQYF. The chain uses TRBV7-6 and TRBJ2-4, with 8 bases matching TRBD2. Germline V lookup: CDR1 SGHVS, CDR2 FNYEAQ. With 2 bases clipped from V and 7 bases from J, the junction kept 13 bases outside the gene matches. The CDR3 covers 17 residues.

V usage is TRBV18 and J usage is TRBJ1-4; tentatively, D is TRBD1 (6 bases). Germline CDR1 KGHSH, CDR2 LQKENI. V was clipped by 2 bases and J by 5 bases, with 12 bases between them. This CDR3 contains 15 residues. The CDR3 DNA reads as TGTGCCAGCTCACCAAGGGGGACATTCAATGAAAAACTGTTTTTT. Translation: CASSPRGTFNEKLFF.

The J gene is TRBJ2-1, the V gene TRBV2, with D perhaps matching TRBD1 (6 bases). Germline CDR1 and CDR2: SNHLY and FYNNEI. The CDR3 sequence is 14 residues long. Deletions cut 10 bases from V and 0 bases from J, with 13 bases between. CDR3 amino acids: CATTQGSSYNEQFF. In DNA form, the CDR3 reads TGTGCCACTACACAGGGAAGCTCCTACAATGAGCAGTTCTTC. Full variable domain (rest looked up from reference TRBV2 and TRBJ2-1): EPEVTQTPSHQVTQMGQEVILRCVPISNHLYFYWYRQILGQKVEFLVSFYNNEISEKSEIFDDQFSVERPDGSNFTLKIRSTKLEDSAMYFCATTQGSSYNEQFFGPGTRLTVL.

J is TRBJ1-1 and V is TRBV5-1; 7 nucleotides align to TRBD1. Germline V lookup: CDR1 SGHRS, CDR2 YFSETQ. The CDR3 contains 14 residues. The V and J ends lost 0 bases and 9 bases, in that order; junction bases with no gene match: 8. This chain's CDR3 is CASSLEWGQRQAFF. As DNA, the CDR3 is TGCGCCAGCAGCTTGGAATGGGGACAGCGCCAAGCTTTCTTT.

The chain carries TRBV29-1 and TRBJ2-5, with D unresolved. The V gene lost 7 bases and the J gene lost 7 bases, with 13 bases spanning the gap. Germline V gene sequence: CDR1 SQVTM, CDR2 ANQGSEA. CDR3 size: 11 residues. The CDR3 DNA follows: TGCAGCGCCCTACGCACCGTGACCCAGTACTTC. Amino acid sequence: CSALRTVTQYF.

The rearrangement links TRBV12-3 or TRBV12-4 to TRBJ1-4; D is uncertain. V was clipped by 2 bases and J by 8 bases, with 9 bases between them. The CDR3 sequence is 13 residues long. In DNA form, the CDR3 reads TGTGCCAGCAGTTTAAGGTTGGGCGAAAAACTGTTTTTT. It translates to CASSLRLGEKLFF.